Here is one TCR beta chain with its context. The antigen remains undetermined. V lost 5 bases and J lost 2, with 13 bases in between. This CDR3 is built from 15 residues. Germline assignment: CDR1 MGHDK and CDR2 SYGVNS. The data were obtained in a study of CD8+ T cells in alopecia areata. The study, taken as a whole, reports: Tofacitinib significantly lowered scalp clonality and expanded CD8+ clones among the top 100.

Sequencing used cDNA as its template, made by extracting RNA and reverse transcribing it. Sequencing used immunoSEQ multiplex PCR; TCRdb keeps in-frame clones, though not all of them. In the table there are approximately 160,000 clones, about 60% of which are singletons. Treatment in this sample: oral pan-JAK inhibitor, 5-10 mg twice daily. T lymphocytes (CD4+ and CD8+) were sorted from PBMCs. V and J are TRBV25-1 and TRBJ1-5, with TRBD1 as a possible D gene (6 bases). Specimen: CD4+ T cells sorted from blood, collected at week 24, from a patient treated with tofacitinib. The receptor was derived from a human donor with alopecia areata. The DNA of the CDR3 is TGTGCCAGCAGTCCCCCCGGGGGGCGCAATCAGCCCCAGCATTTT. This sequence encodes CASSPPGGRNQPQHF. The variable domain in full, with the rest retrieved from reference TRBV25-1 and TRBJ1-5, is EADIYQTPRYLVIGTGKKITLECSQTMGHDKMYWYQQDPGMELHLIHYSYGVNSTEKGDLSSESTVSRIRTEHFPLTLESARPSHTSQYLCASSPPGGRNQPQHFGDGTRLSIL.